A single sample is the source of the 21 T cell receptor beta chains below, sequenced in a study of blood T cell repertoires in COVID-19 (dated by TCRdb to 2018 to 2021). The library was produced with the immunoSEQ multiplex PCR assay. The source is immuneACCESS, and TCRdb retained only in-frame sequences with V and J called. Part of the clones is not carried over; for the studies checked, unresolved V genes explain less than half of this, and the remainder is unexplained. The sample profile shows nearly 95,000 clones; about 89% of them were found once. The biggest ten clones account for roughly 7.1% of the sample. Sequenced sample: peripheral blood. These receptors were taken from a human donor with acute or convalescent COVID-19. The donor label of this sample is uncertain.

The chain combines TRBV29-1 with TRBJ1-5, with D perhaps matching TRBD1 (5 bases). V was shortened by 6 bases and J by 3 bases, with 15 bases between the two germline ends. Per germline, CDR1 SQVTM and CDR2 ANQGSEA. The CDR3 covers 14 residues. CDR3 region: CSVQGEGYNQPQHF. The CDR3 nucleotides read TGCAGCGTCCAAGGGGAGGGTTACAATCAGCCCCAGCATTTT.

This clone has just one count. J is TRBJ2-7 and V is TRBV6-5, with 10 nucleotides matching TRBD1. Germline V CDR1 and CDR2: MNHEY, SVGAGI. The V and J ends lost 6 bases and 7 bases, in that order; junction bases with no gene match: 12. The CDR3 runs to 15 residues. DNA for the CDR3: TGTGCCAGCAGCCGGACCGGGACAGGGGAGAGGGAGCAGTACTTC. It is translated as CASSRTGTGEREQYF.

V gene TRBV6-5 combines with J gene TRBJ1-5; the match to TRBD1 covers 7 bases. The germline CDR1 and CDR2 sequences are MNHEY and SVGAGI. V shed 6 bases, J shed 0 bases, and the junction held 5 bases outside the gene matches. The length of the CDR3 is 15 residues. This CDR3 reads CASRKQGNSNQPQHF. The CDR3 nucleotides are TGTGCCAGCAGGAAACAGGGGAATAGCAATCAGCCCCAGCATTTT.

V and J are TRBV6-5 and TRBJ1-1, with 7 bases fitting TRBD1. The CDR3 length is 13 residues. Germline lookup yields CDR1 MNHEY and CDR2 SVGAGI. The V and J ends lost 6 bases and 5 bases, in that order; junction bases with no gene match: 6. The CDR3 DNA reads TGTGCCAGCAGGACAGGGCTGGGGACTGAAGCTTTCTTT. Protein product: CASRTGLGTEAFF.

This chain connects TRBV3-1 (or the pseudogene TRBV3-2) to TRBJ1-5; possible D gene TRBD1, 6 bases. CDR3 size: 12 residues. Germline V CDR1 and CDR2: LGHDT, YNNKEL (reference sequence). The V end was cut by 6 bases, the J end by 6 bases, with 9 bases between. The CDR3 loop is CASSQTGQPQHF. The CDR3 DNA sequence: TGTGCCAGCAGTCAGACAGGTCAGCCCCAGCATTTT.

The CDR3 loop is CASSSYRASNQPQHF. DNA of the CDR3: TGTGCCAGCAGTTCCTACAGGGCTAGCAATCAGCCCCAGCATTTT. The rearrangement joins TRBV27 to TRBJ1-5; a possible D gene is TRBD1 (6 bases). The V end was cut by 4 bases, the J end by 0 bases, with 10 bases between. Per the germline V gene, CDR1 is MNHEY and CDR2 is SMNVEV (reference sequence). The CDR3 is 15 amino acids.

The CDR3 bases are TGTGCCAGCAGCCGTCCGGGGGGAGGCTACACCTTC. This sequence encodes CASSRPGGGYTF. The chain joins TRBV5-4 to TRBJ1-2; tentatively, D is TRBD1 (5 bases). V lost 4 bases to trimming and J lost 8 bases, with 12 bases between them. The CDR3 totals 12 residues. Germline CDR1 reads SGHNT; CDR2 reads YYREEE (reference sequence).

The rearrangement joins TRBV6-5 to TRBJ2-3, with 9 positions matching TRBD1. Germline CDR1 MNHEY, CDR2 SVGAGI. The CDR3 is 15 amino acids. The ends lost 5 bases at V and 0 bases at J; junction bases unmatched: 3. The CDR3 DNA sequence: TGTGCCAGCAGTCGGGACAGGGTGAGCACAGATACGCAGTATTTT. Protein product: CASSRDRVSTDTQYF.

This clone is labeled as medium-sized (0.01 to 0.1%). The rearrangement links TRBV13 to TRBJ2-2; TRBD2 is a possible D gene (6 bases). The V end was cut by 6 bases, the J end by 5 bases, with 13 bases between. This CDR3 region has 14 residues. Germline V lookup: CDR1 PRHDT, CDR2 FYEKMQ (reference sequence). CDR3 loop: CASSWRGRTGELFF. CDR3 nucleotide sequence: TGTGCCAGCAGTTGGAGGGGCAGAACCGGGGAGCTGTTTTTT.

This clone occurred a few times. The gene calls are TRBV6-2 or TRBV6-3 and TRBJ2-1; perhaps TRBD1 as D (6 bases). The germline V gene encodes CDR1 MNHEY and CDR2 SVGEGT. V dropped 2 bases and J dropped 4 bases, with 12 bases sitting between them. CDR3 length: 15 amino acids. CDR3 protein: CASSYPGQLYNEQFF. The CDR3 DNA follows: TGTGCCAGCAGTTACCCCGGACAGCTTTACAATGAGCAGTTCTTC.

The V and J genes are TRBV6-5 and TRBJ2-4; 11 bases match TRBD1. V shed 4 bases, J shed 10 bases, and the junction held 9 bases outside the gene matches. This CDR3 is built from 15 residues. Germline V lookup: CDR1 MNHEY, CDR2 SVGAGI. The CDR3 sequence is CASSLSQGTGGIQYF. The CDR3, as DNA: TGTGCCAGCAGTTTATCCCAGGGGACAGGGGGTATTCAGTACTTC.

The gene calls are TRBV5-1 and TRBJ1-5; D gene unclear. The CDR3 loop spans 13 amino acids. The V end lost 2 bases, the J end lost 1 base, and 4 bases lay between the germline ends. In germline, CDR1 is SGHRS, CDR2 YFSETQ. CDR3 loop: CASSFGSNQPQHF. The CDR3 DNA is TGCGCCAGCAGCTTCGGGAGCAATCAGCCCCAGCATTTT.

This clone was recorded at least ten times. This CDR3 reads CASTGPGNTIYF. Here the CDR3 DNA reads TGTGCCAGCACTGGGCCTGGAAACACCATATATTTT. The chain links TRBV6-5 to TRBJ1-3; D remains ambiguous. V was pared by 7 bases and J by 2 bases, with 6 bases between. CDR3 size: 12 residues. Germline lookup yields CDR1 MNHEY and CDR2 SVGAGI.

The V call is TRBV6-2 or TRBV6-3, the J call TRBJ1-1, with 7 positions matching TRBD1. After removal of 6 bases from V and 4 bases from J, the junction contained 8 bases not matched to a gene. The CDR3 runs to 14 residues. Germline V gene data show CDR1 as MNHEY and CDR2 as SVGEGT. DNA of the CDR3: TGTGCCAGCAGCGACCCCGCAGGGGGCACTGAAGCTTTCTTT. As protein: CASSDPAGGTEAFF.

This chain connects TRBV29-1 to TRBJ2-4; D may be TRBD2 (5 bases). Germline loops: CDR1 SQVTM, CDR2 ANQGSEA. The CDR3 totals 13 residues. Trimming took 0 bases from V and 8 from J, leaving 11 bases between them. CDR3 nucleotide sequence: TGCAGCGTTGAAGAAAGGGAGCTGGACATTCAGTACTTC. Amino acid sequence: CSVEERELDIQYF.

This chain uses TRBV3-1 (or the pseudogene TRBV3-2) with TRBJ2-7; tentative D call: TRBD2 (6 bases). The CDR3 is 13 residues long. V lost 6 bases and J 3 bases, leaving 12 bases between the germline ends. Germline V gene sequence: CDR1 LGHDT, CDR2 YNNKEL (reference sequence). The CDR3 DNA sequence: TGTGCCAGCAGTGTGGACGGGGGCTACGAGCAGTACTTC. This codes for CASSVDGGYEQYF.

V gene TRBV27 combines with J gene TRBJ1-2, with 9 nucleotides matching TRBD1. The V and J ends lost 6 bases and 6 bases, in that order; junction bases with no gene match: 5. This CDR3 has 13 residues. Germline CDR1 is MNHEY and CDR2 is SMNVEV (reference sequence). CDR3 coding DNA: TGTGCCAGCAGGGACAGGGGAGGGAATGGCTACACCTTC. Translated: CASRDRGGNGYTF.

The chain joins TRBV28 to TRBJ2-1; 7 nucleotides line up with TRBD1. There are 14 residues in the CDR3. Germline loops: CDR1 MDHEN, CDR2 SYDVKM. V lost 1 base, J lost 9 bases, and 6 bases stayed unmatched. The CDR3 coding sequence is TGTGCCAGCAGTTTATTTACAGGGGACGTTGAGCAGTTCTTC. Protein: CASSLFTGDVEQFF.

The chain employs TRBV7-9 and TRBJ1-2; 7 bases fit TRBD1. Germline values: CDR1 SEHNR, CDR2 FQNEAQ (reference sequence). With 2 bases clipped from V and 4 bases from J, the junction kept 7 bases outside the gene matches. The CDR3 is made up of 15 amino acids. The CDR3 coding sequence is TGTGCCAGCAGCTTACCCTCGACAGGGAGCTATGGCTACACCTTC. Protein sequence: CASSLPSTGSYGYTF.

V and J are TRBV7-9 and TRBJ1-1; 7 bases match TRBD1. V lost 5 bases, J lost 6 bases, and 9 bases stayed unmatched. The CDR3 totals 14 residues. The germline CDR1 and CDR2 sequences are SEHNR and FQNEAQ (reference sequence). The CDR3 nucleotides are TGTGCCAGCAGCCCCGGCTGGGACAGAGCTGAAGCTTTCTTT. It yields the protein CASSPGWDRAEAFF.

The chain combines TRBV18 with TRBJ1-4, with 7 bases matching TRBD1. CDR1 KGHSH and CDR2 LQKENI come from the germline V gene. The CDR3 spans 14 residues. The V segment lost 3 bases and the J segment 7 bases; nucleotides outside the gene matches: 5. The CDR3 here is CASSPDRVSEKLFF. The CDR3 nucleotides are TGTGCCAGCTCACCCGACAGGGTTTCTGAAAAACTGTTTTTT.